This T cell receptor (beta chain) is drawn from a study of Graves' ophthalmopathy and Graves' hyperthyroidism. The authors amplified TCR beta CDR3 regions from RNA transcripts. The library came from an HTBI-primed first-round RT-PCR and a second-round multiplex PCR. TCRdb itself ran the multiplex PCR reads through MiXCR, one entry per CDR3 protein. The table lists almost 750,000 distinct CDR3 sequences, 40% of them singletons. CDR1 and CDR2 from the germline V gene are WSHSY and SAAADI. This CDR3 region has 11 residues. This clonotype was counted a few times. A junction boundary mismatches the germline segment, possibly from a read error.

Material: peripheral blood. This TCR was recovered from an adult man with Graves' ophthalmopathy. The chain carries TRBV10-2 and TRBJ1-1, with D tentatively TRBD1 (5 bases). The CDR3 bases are TGTGCCGGCAGGGAGTACACTGAAGCTTTCTTT. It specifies CAGREYTEAFF.